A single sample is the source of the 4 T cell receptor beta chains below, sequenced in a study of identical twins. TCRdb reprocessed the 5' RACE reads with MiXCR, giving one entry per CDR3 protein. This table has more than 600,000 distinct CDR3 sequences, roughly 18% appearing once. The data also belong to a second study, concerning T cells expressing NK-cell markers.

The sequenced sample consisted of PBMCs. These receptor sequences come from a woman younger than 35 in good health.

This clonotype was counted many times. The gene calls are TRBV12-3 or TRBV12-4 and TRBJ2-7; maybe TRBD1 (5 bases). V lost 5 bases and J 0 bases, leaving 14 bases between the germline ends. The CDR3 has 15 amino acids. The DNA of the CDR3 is TGTGCCAGCAGTACCCTCCAGGGCCTCTCCTACGAGCAGTACTTC. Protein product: CASSTLQGLSYEQYF.

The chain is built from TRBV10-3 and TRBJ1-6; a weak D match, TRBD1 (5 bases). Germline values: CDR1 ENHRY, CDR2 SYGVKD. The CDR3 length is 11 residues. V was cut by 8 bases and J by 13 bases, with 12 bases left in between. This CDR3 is CAIGDGYPLHF. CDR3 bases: TGTGCCATCGGGGACGGATATCCCCTCCACTTT.

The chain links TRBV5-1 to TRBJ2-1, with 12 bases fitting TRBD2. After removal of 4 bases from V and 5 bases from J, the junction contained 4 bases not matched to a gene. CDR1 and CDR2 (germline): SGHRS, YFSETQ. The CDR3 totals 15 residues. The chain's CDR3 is CASSMTSGGNNEQFF. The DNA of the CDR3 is TGCGCCAGCAGCATGACTAGCGGGGGCAACAATGAGCAGTTCTTC.

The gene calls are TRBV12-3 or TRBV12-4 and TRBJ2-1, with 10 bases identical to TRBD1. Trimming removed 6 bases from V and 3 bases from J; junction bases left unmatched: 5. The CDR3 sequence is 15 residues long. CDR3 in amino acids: CASRPGTGDYNEQFF. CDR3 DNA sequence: TGTGCCAGCAGACCCGGGACAGGGGACTACAATGAGCAGTTCTTC.